These T cell receptor beta chains were read from a single sample in a study of blood T cell repertoires in COVID-19. Sequenced by immunoSEQ multiplex PCR; TCRdb stores in-frame clones only, minus some. Among around 74,000 clones listed, around nine tenths were seen once. Sequences were obtained from peripheral blood. The receptors come from a man aged 45-60 years with active COVID-19. The CDR3 runs from the conserved cysteine through the conserved F or W. D genes are given only for firm matches. Some rows mark clone size as missing; the rest say once, few, many or name a class of expanded clone.

TRBD2	TRBV11-2	once	TRBJ2-2	TGTGCCAGCAGCTTGTCGGGGAGGGCCAGGGTCGGGGAGCTGTTTTTT	CASSLSGRARVGELFF
NA	TRBV6-5	NA	TRBJ2-7	TGTGCCAGCAACCCCGGGAGACTAGTCCCCGACGAGCAGTACTTC	CASNPGRLVPDEQYF
NA	TRBV18	NA	TRBJ1-5	TGTGCCAGCTCACCACCAGGGGTGGGTCAGCCCCAGCATTTT	CASSPPGVGQPQHF
NA	TRBV30	NA	TRBJ2-7	TGTGCCTGGGGCCAGTACGAGCAGTACTTC	CAWGQYEQYF
NA	TRBV18	NA	TRBJ1-4	TGTGCCAGCTCACAGGGCGCGGGATCTGAAAAACTGTTTTTT	CASSQGAGSEKLFF
NA	TRBV11-2	once	TRBJ2-5	TGTGCCAGCAGCTTAGATCTGGTCGGTCAACCGCCGAGAGAGACCCAGTACTTC	CASSLDLVGQPPRETQYF
TRBD2	TRBV7-2	NA	TRBJ2-1	TGTGCCAGCGGAAAGCGGGGGGGGTACAATGAGCAGTTCTTC	CASGKRGGYNEQFF
TRBD2	TRBV6-9	NA	TRBJ2-1	TGTGCCAGCAGTTATTCGAGAAAATTCTGTAATAGCGGGGAATCTGTTATCTACAATGAGCAGTTCTTC	CASSYSRKFCNSGESVIYNEQFF
TRBD2	TRBV28	NA	TRBJ2-3	TGTGCCAGCAGTTTTGCGGGAGTGCAAGATACGCAGTATTTT	CASSFAGVQDTQYF
NA	TRBV19	NA	TRBJ2-2	TGTGCCAGTAGTATAGGGACAGTGAACACCGGGGAGCTGTTTTTT	CASSIGTVNTGELFF
TRBD1	TRBV2	NA	TRBJ2-3	TGTGCCAGCACCCCGGACAGGGCAACAGATACGCAGTATTTT	CASTPDRATDTQYF
TRBD1	TRBV5-1	NA	TRBJ2-2	TGCGCCAGCAGCTTGGGGAGACAGGGGGCCGGGGAGCTGTTTTTT	CASSLGRQGAGELFF
TRBD2	TRBV5-4	NA	TRBJ2-1	TGTGCCAGCAGCTCGGGAGGATCTCCTACCAATGAGCAGTTCTTC	CASSSGGSPTNEQFF
TRBD2	TRBV7-2	NA	TRBJ2-7	TGTGCCAGCAGCTTAGTCCTAGCGGGAGACAACGAGCAGTACTTC	CASSLVLAGDNEQYF
NA	TRBV11-1	NA	TRBJ2-1	TGTGCCAGCAGCCGGGGAAAAAACAATGAGCAGTTCTTC	CASSRGKNNEQFF
TRBD2	TRBV5-1	NA	TRBJ2-1	TGCGCCAGCAGCCCGGGACTAGCGGGGGCATTCTCCTACAATGAGCAGTTCTTC	CASSPGLAGAFSYNEQFF
NA	TRBV4-3	once	TRBJ2-1	TGCGCCAGCAGCCAAGATTGGTGGGCTGTCTACAATGAGCAGTTCTTC	CASSQDWWAVYNEQFF
NA	TRBV6-5	once	TRBJ2-7	TGTGCCAGCACCCTAGACTACCTTTTTTCCTACGAGCAGTACTTC	CASTLDYLFSYEQYF
NA	TRBV14	once	TRBJ1-2	TGTGCCAGCAGCCAAGCCCAAGCCGGGACAAAGGATGGCTACACCTTC	CASSQAQAGTKDGYTF
NA	TRBV5-4	NA	TRBJ2-1	TGTGCCAGCAGCTTGAGACTACCGGGGGGCGATGAGCAGTTCTTC	CASSLRLPGGDEQFF
NA	TRBV28	NA	TRBJ2-6	TGTGCCAGCAGTTTTAGGGGATACCGCGGATCTGGGGCCAACGTCCTGACTTTC	CASSFRGYRGSGANVLTF
NA	TRBV10-3	NA	TRBJ2-3	TGTGCCATCAGTGATGGTGGGCCTTCCACAGATACGCAGTATTTT	CAISDGGPSTDTQYF
TRBD1	TRBV9	few	TRBJ2-1	TGTGCCAGCAGCGACCGGGACAGGGTTGGAAGTAGTAGTGAGCAGTTCTTC	CASSDRDRVGSSSEQFF
NA	TRBV5-4	few	TRBJ2-2	TGTGCCAGCAGCCCCCAAAGAGTCACCGGGGAGCTGTTTTTT	CASSPQRVTGELFF
NA	TRBV5-1	NA	TRBJ2-7	TGCGCCAGCAGCTTGTTGTCCAGGGTCTACGAGCAGTACTTC	CASSLLSRVYEQYF
NA	TRBV6-2/TRBV6-3	NA	TRBJ2-3	TGTGCCAGCAGTTACCGGGACAACTTCTTTAGCACAGATACGCAGTATTTT	CASSYRDNFFSTDTQYF
TRBD2	TRBV11-2	NA	TRBJ2-1	TGTGCCAGCAGCACCGGGAGGAGCTCCTACAATGAGCAGTTCTTC	CASSTGRSSYNEQFF
NA	TRBV10-2	NA	TRBJ2-3	TGCGCCAGCAGTGAGTGGGGGGCAGATACGCAGTATTTT	CASSEWGADTQYF
NA	TRBV7-2	NA	TRBJ2-1	TGTGCCAGCAGCTTAGTCCTAGGATCCGGGGACAATGAGCAGTTCTTC	CASSLVLGSGDNEQFF
NA	TRBV11-3	NA	TRBJ1-4	TGTGCCAGCAGCCGAGTAAATGAAAAACTGTTTTTT	CASSRVNEKLFF
NA	TRBV28	NA	TRBJ2-2	TGTGCCAGCAGTCTCCTCTATACCGGGGAGCTGTTTTTT	CASSLLYTGELFF
NA	TRBV6-5	NA	TRBJ1-1	TGTGCCAGCAGCCTGCGAGCCGGTGGCACTGAAGCTTTCTTT	CASSLRAGGTEAFF
NA	TRBV30	NA	TRBJ1-1	TGTGCCTGGAGTGTATACGCAGGGAACGCTGAAGCTTTCTTT	CAWSVYAGNAEAFF
NA	TRBV19	NA	TRBJ1-1	TGTGCCAGTAGTATACGGGGCAGGGGCACTGAAGCTTTCTTT	CASSIRGRGTEAFF
TRBD1	TRBV7-2	few	TRBJ1-2	TGTGCCAGCAGCTCGGGACAGGGGAGCCTCTATGGCTACACCTTC	CASSSGQGSLYGYTF
NA	TRBV30	NA	TRBJ1-5	TGTGCCTGGAGTGTAGGGGGAAAGTCGGCCCAGCCCCAGCATTTT	CAWSVGGKSAQPQHF
NA	TRBV18	NA	TRBJ1-1	TGTGCCAGCTCAGAGGACAAGAACACTGAAGCTTTCTTT	CASSEDKNTEAFF